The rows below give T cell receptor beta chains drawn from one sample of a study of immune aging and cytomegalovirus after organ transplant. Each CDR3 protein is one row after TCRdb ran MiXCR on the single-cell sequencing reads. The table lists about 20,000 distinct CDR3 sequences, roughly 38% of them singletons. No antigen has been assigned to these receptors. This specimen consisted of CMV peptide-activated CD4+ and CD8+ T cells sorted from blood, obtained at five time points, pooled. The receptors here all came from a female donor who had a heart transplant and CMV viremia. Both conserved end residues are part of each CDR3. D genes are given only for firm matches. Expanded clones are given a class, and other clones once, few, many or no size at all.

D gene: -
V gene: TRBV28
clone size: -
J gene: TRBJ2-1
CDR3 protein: CASREIPTYNEQFF
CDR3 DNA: TGTGCCAGCAGGGAGATCCCAACATACAATGAGCAGTTCTTC

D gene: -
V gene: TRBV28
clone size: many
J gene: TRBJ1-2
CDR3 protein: CASGQMNYGYTF
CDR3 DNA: TGTGCCAGCGGACAAATGAACTATGGCTACACCTTC

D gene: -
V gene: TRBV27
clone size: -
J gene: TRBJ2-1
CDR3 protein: CASSLLIADEDNERFF
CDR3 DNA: TGTGCCAGCAGTTTACTCATAGCGGACGAAGACAATGAGCGGTTCTTC

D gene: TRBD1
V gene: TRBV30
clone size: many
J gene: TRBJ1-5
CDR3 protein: CAWDRDTGQPQHF
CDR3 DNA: TGTGCCTGGGACAGGGATACGGGCCAGCCCCAGCATTTT

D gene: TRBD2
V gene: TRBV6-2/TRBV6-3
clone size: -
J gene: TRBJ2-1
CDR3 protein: CASSYLPGLAGENEQFF
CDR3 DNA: TGTGCCAGCAGTTACCTCCCGGGACTAGCGGGAGAAAATGAGCAGTTCTTC

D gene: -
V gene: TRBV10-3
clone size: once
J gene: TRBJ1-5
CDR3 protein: CAISESGQGGQPQHF
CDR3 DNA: TGTGCCATCAGTGAGTCCGGCCAGGGCGGTCAGCCCCAGCATTTT

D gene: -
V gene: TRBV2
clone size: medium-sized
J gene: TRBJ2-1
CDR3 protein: CASSQSSPNEQFF
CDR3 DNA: TGTGCCAGCAGTCAGTCTAGCCCCAATGAGCAGTTCTTC

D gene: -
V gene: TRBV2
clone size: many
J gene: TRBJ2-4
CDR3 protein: CASSEGLAKNIQYF
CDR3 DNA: TGTGCCAGCAGTGAAGGGCTAGCCAAAAACATTCAGTACTTC

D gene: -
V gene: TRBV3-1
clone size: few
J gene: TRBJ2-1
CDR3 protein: CASSPRHQGGEQFF
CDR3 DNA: TGTGCCAGCAGCCCACGACACCAGGGTGGTGAGCAGTTCTTC

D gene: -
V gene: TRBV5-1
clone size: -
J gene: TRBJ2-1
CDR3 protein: CASSLGDSSYNEQSF
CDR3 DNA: TGCGCCAGCAGCTTGGGGGATAGCTCCTACAATGAGCAGTCCTTC